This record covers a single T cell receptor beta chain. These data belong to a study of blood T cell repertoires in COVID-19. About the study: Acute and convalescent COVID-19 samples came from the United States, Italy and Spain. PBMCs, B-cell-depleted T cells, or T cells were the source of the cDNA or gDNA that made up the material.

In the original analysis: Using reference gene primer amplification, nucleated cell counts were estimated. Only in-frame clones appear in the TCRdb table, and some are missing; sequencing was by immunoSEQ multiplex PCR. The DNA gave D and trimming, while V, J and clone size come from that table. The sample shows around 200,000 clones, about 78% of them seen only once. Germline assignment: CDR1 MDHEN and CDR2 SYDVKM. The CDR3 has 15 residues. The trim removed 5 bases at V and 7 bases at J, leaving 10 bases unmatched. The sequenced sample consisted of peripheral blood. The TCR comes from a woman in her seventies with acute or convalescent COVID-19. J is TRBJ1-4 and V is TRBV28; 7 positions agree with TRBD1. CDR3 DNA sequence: TGTGCCAGCAGTCGACCCCCCGGACAGGCTGAAAAACTGTTTTTT. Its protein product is CASSRPPGQAEKLFF.